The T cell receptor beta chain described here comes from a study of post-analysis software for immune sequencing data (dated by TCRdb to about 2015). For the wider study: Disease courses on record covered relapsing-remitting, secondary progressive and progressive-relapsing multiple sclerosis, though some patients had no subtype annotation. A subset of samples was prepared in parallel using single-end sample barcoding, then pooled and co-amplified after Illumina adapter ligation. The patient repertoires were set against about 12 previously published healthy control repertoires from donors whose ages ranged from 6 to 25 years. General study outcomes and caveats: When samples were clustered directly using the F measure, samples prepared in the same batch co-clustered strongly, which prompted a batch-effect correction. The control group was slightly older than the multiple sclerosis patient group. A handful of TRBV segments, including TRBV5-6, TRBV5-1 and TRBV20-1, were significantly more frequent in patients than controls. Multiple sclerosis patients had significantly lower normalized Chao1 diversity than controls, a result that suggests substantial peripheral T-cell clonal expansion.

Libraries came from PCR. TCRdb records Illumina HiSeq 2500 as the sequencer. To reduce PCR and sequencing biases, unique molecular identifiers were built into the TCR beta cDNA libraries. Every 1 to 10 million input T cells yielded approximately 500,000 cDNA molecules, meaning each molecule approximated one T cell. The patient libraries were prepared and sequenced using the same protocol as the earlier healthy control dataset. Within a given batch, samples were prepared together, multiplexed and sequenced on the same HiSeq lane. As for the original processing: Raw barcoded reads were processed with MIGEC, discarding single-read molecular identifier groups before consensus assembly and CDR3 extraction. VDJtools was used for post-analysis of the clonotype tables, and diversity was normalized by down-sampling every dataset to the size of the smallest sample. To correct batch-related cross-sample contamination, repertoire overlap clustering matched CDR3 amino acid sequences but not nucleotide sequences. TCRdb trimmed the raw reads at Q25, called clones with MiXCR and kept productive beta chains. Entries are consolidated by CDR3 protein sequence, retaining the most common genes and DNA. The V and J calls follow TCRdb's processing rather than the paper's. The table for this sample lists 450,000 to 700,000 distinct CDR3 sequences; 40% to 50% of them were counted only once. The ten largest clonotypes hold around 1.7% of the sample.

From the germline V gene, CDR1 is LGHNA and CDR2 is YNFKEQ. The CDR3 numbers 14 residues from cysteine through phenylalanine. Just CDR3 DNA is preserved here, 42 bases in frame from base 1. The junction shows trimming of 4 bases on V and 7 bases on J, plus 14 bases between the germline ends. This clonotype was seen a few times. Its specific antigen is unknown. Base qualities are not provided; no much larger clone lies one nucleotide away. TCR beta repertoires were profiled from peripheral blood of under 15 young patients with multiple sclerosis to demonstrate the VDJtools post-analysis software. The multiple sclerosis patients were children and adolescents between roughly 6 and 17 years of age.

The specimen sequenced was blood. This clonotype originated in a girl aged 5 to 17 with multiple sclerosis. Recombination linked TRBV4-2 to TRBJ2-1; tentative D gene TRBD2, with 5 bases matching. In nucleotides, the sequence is TGTGCCAGCAGCCCAGCGAGCGGCGGGAATGAGCAGTTCTTC. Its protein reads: CASSPASGGNEQFF.